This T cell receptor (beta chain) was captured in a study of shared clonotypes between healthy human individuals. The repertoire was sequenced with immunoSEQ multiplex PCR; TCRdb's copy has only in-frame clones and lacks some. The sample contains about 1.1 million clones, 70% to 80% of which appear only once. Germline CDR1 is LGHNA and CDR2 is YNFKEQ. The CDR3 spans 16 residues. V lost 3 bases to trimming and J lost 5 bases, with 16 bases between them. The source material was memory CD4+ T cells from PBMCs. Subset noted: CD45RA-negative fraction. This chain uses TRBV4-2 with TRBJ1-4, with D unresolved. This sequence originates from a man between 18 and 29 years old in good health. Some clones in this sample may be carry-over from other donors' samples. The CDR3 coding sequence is TGTGCCAGCAGCCAGAGGGCTTGGGAGGGAAATGAAAAACTGTTTTTT. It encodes CASSQRAWEGNEKLFF.